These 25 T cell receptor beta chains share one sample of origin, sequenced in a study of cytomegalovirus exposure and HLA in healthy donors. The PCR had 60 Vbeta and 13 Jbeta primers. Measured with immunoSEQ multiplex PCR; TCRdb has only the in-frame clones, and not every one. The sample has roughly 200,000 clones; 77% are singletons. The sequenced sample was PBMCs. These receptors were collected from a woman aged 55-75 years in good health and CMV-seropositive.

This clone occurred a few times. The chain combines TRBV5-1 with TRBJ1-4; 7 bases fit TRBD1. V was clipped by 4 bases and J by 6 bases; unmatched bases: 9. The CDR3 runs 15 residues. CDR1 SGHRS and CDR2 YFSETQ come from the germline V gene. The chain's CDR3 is CASSTQGQGDEKLFF. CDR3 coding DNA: TGCGCCAGCAGCACACAGGGGCAGGGGGATGAAAAACTGTTTTTT.

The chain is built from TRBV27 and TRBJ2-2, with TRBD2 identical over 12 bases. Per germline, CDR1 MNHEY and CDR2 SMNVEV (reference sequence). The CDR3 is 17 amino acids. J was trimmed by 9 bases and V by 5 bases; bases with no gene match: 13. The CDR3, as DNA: TGTGCCAGCAGTCCCCGGACTAGCGGGACGGAGAACCGGGAGCTGTTTTTT. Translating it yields CASSPRTSGTENRELFF.

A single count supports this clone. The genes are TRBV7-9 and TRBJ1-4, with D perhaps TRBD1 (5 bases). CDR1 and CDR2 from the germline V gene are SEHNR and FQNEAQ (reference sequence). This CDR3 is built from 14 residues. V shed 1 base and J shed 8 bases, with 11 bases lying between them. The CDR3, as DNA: TGTGCCAGCAGCTTAGGATTGGACAACGAAAAACTGTTTTTT. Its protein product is CASSLGLDNEKLFF.

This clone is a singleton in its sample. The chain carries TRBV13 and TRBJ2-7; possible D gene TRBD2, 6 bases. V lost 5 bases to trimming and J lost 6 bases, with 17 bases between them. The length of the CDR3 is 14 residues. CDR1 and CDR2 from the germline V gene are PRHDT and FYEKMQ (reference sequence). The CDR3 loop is CASSLGLANGEQYF. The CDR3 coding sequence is TGTGCCAGCAGCCTCGGGCTAGCGAACGGCGAGCAGTACTTC.

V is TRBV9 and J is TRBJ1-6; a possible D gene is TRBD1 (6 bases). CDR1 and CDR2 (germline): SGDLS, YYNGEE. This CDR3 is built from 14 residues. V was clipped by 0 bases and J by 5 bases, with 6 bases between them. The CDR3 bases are TGTGCCAGCAGCGTAGGACAGGATAATTCACCCCTCCACTTT. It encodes CASSVGQDNSPLHF.

The chain's CDR3 is CSVADRSSTDTQYF. CDR3 DNA sequence: TGCAGCGTCGCAGACAGATCTTCCACAGATACGCAGTATTTT. The chain carries TRBV29-1 and TRBJ2-3; weak D call: TRBD1 (5 bases). Trimming left V 6 bases short and J 2 bases short, with 15 bases between. Germline V gives CDR1 SQVTM, CDR2 ANQGSEA. The CDR3 has 14 amino acids.

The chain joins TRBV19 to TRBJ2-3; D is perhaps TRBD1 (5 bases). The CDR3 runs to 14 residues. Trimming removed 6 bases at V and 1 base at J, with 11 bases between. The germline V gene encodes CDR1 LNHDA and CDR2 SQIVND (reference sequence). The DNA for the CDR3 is TGTGCCAGTAGCACTCAGGGTGGCACAGATACGCAGTATTTT. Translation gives CASSTQGGTDTQYF.

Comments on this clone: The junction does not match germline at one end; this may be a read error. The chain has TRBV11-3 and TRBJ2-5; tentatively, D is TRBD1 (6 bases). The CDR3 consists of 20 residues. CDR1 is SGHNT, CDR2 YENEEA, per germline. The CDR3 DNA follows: TGTGCCGGCAGCTTAGTACGGTACCAGGGGCCCGATTCAGACCAAGAGACCCAGTACTTC. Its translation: CAGSLVRYQGPDSDQETQYF. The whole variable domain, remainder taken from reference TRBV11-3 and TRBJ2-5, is EAGVVQSPRYKIIEKKQPVAFWCNPISGHNTLYWYLQNLGQGPELLIRYENEEAVDDSQLPKDRFSAERLKGVDSTLKIQPAELGDSAVYLCAGSLVRYQGPDSDQETQYFGPGTRLLVL.

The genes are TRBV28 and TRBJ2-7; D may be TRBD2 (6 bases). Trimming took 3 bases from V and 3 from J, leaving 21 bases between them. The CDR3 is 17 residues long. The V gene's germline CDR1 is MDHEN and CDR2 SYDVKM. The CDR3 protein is CASSFTGGARDLYEQYF. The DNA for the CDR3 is TGTGCCAGCAGTTTCACCGGCGGGGCCAGGGATCTCTACGAGCAGTACTTC.

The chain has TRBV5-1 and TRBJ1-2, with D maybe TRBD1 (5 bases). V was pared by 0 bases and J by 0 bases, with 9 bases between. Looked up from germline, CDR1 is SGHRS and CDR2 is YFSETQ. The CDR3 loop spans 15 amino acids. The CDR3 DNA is TGCGCCAGCAGCTTGGGGGGGGTGTCTAACTATGGCTACACCTTC. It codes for CASSLGGVSNYGYTF. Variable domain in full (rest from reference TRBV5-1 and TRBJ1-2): KAGVTQTPRYLIKTRGQQVTLSCSPISGHRSVSWYQQTPGQGLQFLFEYFSETQRNKGNFPGRFSGRQFSNSRSEMNVSTLELGDSALYLCASSLGGVSNYGYTFGSGTRLTVV.

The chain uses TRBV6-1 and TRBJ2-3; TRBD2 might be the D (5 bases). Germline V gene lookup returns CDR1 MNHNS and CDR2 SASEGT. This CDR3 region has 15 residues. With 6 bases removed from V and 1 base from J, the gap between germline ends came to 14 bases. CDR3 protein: CASSPSDGGTDTQYF. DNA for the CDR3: TGTGCCAGCAGCCCCTCAGACGGGGGCACAGATACGCAGTATTTT.

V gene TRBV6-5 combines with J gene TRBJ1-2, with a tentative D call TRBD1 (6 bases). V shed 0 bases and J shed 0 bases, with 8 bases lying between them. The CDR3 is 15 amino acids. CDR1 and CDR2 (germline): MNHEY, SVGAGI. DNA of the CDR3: TGTGCCAGCAGTTACTCGGGGGCTCCTAACTATGGCTACACCTTC. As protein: CASSYSGAPNYGYTF.

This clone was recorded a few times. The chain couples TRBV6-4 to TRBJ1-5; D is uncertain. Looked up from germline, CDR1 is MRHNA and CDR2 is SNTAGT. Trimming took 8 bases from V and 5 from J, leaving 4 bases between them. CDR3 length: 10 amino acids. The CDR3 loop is CASRDQPQHF. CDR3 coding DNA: TGTGCCAGCCGCGATCAGCCCCAGCATTTT.

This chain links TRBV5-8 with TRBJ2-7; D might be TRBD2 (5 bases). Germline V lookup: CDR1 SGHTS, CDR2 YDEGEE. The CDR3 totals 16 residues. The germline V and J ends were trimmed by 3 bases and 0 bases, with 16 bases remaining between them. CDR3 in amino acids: CASSSAPRTGSYEQYF. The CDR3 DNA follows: TGTGCCAGCAGCTCAGCCCCTCGGACTGGCTCCTACGAGCAGTACTTC.

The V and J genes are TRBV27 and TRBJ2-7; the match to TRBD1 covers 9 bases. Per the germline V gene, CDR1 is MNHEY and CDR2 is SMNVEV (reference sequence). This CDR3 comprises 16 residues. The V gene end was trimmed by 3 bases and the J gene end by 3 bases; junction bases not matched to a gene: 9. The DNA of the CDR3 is TGTGCCAGCAGTTTGGGTAAGGGGACAGGGAGCTACGAGCAGTACTTC. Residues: CASSLGKGTGSYEQYF.

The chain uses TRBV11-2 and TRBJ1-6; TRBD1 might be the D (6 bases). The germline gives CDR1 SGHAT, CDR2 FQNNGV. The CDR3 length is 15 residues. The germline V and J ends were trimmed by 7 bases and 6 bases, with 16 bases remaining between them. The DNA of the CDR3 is TGTGCCAGCACCCCAATGGACAGACTTAATTCACCCCTCCACTTT. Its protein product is CASTPMDRLNSPLHF.

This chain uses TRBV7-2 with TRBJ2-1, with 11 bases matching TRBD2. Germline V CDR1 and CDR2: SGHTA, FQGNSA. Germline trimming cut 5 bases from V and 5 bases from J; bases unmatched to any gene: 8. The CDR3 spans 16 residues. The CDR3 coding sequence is TGTGCCAGCAGCGAAAGGACTAGCGGGCGGGACAATGAGCAGTTCTTC. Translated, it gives CASSERTSGRDNEQFF.

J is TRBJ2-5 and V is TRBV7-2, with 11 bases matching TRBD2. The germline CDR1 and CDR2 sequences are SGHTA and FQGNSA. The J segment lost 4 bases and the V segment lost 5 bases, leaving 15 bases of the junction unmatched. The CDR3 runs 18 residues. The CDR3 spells CASSPMVIAGGRGETQYF. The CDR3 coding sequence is TGTGCCAGCAGCCCCATGGTGATAGCGGGAGGGCGGGGAGAGACCCAGTACTTC. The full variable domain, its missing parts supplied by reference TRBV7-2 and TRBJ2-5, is GAGVSQSPSNKVTEKGKDVELRCDPISGHTALYWYRQSLGQGLEFLIYFQGNSAPDKSGLPSDRFSAERTGGSVSTLTIQRTQQEDSAVYLCASSPMVIAGGRGETQYFGPGTRLLVL.

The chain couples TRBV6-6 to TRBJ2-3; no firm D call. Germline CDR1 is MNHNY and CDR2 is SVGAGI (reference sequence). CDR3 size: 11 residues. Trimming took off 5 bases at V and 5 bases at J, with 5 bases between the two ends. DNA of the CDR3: TGTGCCAGCAGTAATAGAGATACGCAGTATTTT. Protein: CASSNRDTQYF.

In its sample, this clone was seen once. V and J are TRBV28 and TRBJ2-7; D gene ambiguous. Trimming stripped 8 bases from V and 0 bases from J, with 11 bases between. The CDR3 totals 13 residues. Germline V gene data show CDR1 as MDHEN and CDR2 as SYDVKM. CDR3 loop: CASRDISSYEQYF. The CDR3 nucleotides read TGTGCCAGCCGAGACATTAGCTCCTACGAGCAGTACTTC.

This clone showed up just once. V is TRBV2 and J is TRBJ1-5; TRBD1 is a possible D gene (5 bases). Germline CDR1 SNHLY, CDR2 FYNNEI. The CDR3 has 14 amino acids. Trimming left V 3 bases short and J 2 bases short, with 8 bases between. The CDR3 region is CASSEQGGNQPQHF. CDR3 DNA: TGTGCCAGCAGTGAGCAGGGCGGCAATCAGCCCCAGCATTTT.

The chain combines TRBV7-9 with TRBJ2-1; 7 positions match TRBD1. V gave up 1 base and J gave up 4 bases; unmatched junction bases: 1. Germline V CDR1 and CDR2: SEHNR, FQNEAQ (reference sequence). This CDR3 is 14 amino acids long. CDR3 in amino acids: CASSLGGQYNEQFF. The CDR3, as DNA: TGTGCCAGCAGCTTAGGGGGACAGTACAATGAGCAGTTCTTC.

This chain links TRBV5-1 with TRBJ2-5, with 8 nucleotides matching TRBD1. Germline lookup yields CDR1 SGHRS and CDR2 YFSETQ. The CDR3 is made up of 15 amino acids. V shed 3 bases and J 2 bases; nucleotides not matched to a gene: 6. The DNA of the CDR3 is TGCGCCAGCAGCTCCGGACAGGGACCTCAAGAGACCCAGTACTTC. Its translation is CASSSGQGPQETQYF.

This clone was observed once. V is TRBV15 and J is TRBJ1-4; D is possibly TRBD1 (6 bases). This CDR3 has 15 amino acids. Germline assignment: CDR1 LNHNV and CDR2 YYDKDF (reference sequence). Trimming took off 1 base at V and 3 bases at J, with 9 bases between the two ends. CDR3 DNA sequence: TGTGCCACCAGCAGAGCAGGGGTGCCTAATGAAAAACTGTTTTTT. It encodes CATSRAGVPNEKLFF.

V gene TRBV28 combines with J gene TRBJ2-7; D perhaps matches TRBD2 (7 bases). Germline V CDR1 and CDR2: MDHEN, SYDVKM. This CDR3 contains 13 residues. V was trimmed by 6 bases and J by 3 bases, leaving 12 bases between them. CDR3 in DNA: TGTGCCAGCAGATTAGGGGGGGGCTACGAGCAGTACTTC. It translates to CASRLGGGYEQYF.